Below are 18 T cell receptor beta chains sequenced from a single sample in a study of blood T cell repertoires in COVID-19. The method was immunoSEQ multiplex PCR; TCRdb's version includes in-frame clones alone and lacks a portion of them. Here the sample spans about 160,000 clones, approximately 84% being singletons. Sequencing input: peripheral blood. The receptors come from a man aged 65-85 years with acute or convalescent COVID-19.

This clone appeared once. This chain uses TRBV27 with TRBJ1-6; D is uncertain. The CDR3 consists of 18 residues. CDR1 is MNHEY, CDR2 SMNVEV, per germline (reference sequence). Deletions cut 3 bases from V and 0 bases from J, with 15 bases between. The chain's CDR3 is CASSFRKSGSSYNSPLHF. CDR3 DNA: TGTGCCAGCAGTTTTCGCAAATCGGGAAGCTCCTATAATTCACCCCTCCACTTT.

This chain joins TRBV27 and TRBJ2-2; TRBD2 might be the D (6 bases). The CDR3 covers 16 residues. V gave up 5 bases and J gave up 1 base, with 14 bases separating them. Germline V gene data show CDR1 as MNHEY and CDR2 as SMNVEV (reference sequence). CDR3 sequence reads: CASSISGTQNTGELFF. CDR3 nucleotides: TGTGCCAGCAGTATCTCCGGGACTCAGAACACCGGGGAGCTGTTTTTT.

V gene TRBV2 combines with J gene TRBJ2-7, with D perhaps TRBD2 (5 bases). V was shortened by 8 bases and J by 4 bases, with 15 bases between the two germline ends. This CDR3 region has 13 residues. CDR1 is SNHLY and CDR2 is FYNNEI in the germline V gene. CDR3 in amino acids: CASSQGSGYEQYF. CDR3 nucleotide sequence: TGTGCCAGCTCCCAAGGGTCGGGATACGAGCAGTACTTC.

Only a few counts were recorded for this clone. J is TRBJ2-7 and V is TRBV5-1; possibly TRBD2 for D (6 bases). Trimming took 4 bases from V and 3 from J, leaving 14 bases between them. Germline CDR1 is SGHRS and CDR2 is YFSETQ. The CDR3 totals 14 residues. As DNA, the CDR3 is TGCGCCAGCAGCATGACCGGGACTGGCTACGAGCAGTACTTC. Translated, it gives CASSMTGTGYEQYF.

In nucleotides, the CDR3 is TGTGCCAGCACCCCGACCCATTCCGGCGGGAACACTGAAGCTTTCTTT. Translated: CASTPTHSGGNTEAFF. The genes are TRBV3-1 (or the pseudogene TRBV3-2) and TRBJ1-1; D uncertain. The CDR3 totals 16 residues. V lost 7 bases, J lost 1 base, and 19 bases lay in between. The germline V gene has CDR1 LGHDT and CDR2 YNNKEL (reference sequence).

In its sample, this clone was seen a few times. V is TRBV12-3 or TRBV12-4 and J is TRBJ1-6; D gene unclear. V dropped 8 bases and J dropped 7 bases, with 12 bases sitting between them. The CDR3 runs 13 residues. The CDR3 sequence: CASAGSLNSPLHF. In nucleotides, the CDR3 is TGTGCCAGCGCGGGCTCTCTAAATTCACCCCTCCACTTT.

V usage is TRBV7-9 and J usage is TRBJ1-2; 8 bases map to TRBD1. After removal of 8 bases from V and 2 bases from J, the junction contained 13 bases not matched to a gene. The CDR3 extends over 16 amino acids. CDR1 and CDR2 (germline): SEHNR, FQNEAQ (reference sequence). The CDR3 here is CASRGQGAVLNYGYTF. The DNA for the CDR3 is TGTGCCAGCCGAGGACAGGGTGCGGTATTGAACTATGGCTACACCTTC. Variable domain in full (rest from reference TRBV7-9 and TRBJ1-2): DTGVSQNPRHKITKRGQNVTFRCDPISEHNRLYWYRQTLGQGPEFLTYFQNEAQLEKSRLLSDRFSAERPKGSFSTLEIQRTEQGDSAMYLCASRGQGAVLNYGYTFGSGTRLTVV.

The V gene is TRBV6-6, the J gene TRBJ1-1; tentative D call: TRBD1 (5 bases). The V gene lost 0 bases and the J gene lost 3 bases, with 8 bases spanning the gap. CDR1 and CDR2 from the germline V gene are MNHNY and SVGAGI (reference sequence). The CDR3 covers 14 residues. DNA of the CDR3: TGTGCCAGCAGTTACTCGGGGGGGGACACTGAAGCTTTCTTT. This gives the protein CASSYSGGDTEAFF.

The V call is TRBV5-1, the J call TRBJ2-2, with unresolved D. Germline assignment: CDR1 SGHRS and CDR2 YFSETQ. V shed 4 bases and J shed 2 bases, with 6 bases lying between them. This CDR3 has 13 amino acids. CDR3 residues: CASSQTNTGELFF. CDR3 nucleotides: TGCGCCAGCAGCCAAACTAACACCGGGGAGCTGTTTTTT. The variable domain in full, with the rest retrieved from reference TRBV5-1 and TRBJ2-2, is KAGVTQTPRYLIKTRGQQVTLSCSPISGHRSVSWYQQTPGQGLQFLFEYFSETQRNKGNFPGRFSGRQFSNSRSEMNVSTLELGDSALYLCASSQTNTGELFFGEGSRLTVL.

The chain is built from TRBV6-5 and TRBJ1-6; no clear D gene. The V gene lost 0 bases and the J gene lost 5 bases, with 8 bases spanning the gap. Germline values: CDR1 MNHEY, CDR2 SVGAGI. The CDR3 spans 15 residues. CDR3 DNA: TGTGCCAGCAGTTACTCGTTCCAGAATAATTCACCCCTCCACTTT. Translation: CASSYSFQNNSPLHF.

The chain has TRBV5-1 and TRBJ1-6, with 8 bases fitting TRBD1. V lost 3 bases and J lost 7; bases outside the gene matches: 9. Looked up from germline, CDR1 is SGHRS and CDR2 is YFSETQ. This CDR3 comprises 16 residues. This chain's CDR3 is CASSWGPDRGNSPLHF. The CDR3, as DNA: TGCGCCAGCAGCTGGGGCCCAGACAGGGGAAATTCACCCCTCCACTTT.

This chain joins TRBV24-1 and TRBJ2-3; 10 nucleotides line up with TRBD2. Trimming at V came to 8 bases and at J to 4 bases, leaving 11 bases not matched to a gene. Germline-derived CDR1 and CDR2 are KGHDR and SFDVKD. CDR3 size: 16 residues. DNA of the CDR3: TGTGCCACCAAGACCCTTAGCGGGAGGCCGTCAGATACGCAGTATTTT. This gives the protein CATKTLSGRPSDTQYF.

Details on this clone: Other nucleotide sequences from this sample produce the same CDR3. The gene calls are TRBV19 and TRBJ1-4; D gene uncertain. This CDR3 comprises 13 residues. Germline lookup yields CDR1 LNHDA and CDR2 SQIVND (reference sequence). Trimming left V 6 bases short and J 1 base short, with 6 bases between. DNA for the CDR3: TGTGCCAGTAGGAGAGGAACTAATGAAAAACTGTTTTTT. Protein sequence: CASRRGTNEKLFF.

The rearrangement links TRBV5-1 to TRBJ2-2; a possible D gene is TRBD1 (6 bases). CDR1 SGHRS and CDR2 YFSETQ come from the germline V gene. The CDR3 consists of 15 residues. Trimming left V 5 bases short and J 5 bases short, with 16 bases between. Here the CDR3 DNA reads TGCGCCAGCAGAGCGACAGGCGAGGATACCGGGGAGCTGTTTTTT. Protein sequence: CASRATGEDTGELFF.

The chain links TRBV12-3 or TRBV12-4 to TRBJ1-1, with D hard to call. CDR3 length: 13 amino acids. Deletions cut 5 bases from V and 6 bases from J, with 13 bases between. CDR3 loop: CASSPRKVAEAFF. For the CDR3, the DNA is TGTGCCAGCAGTCCGCGGAAGGTGGCTGAAGCTTTCTTT.

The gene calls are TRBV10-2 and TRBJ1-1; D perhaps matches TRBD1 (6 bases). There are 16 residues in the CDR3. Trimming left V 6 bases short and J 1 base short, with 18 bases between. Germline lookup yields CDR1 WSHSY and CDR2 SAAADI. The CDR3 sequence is CASRRGGGLANTEAFF. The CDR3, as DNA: TGCGCCAGCAGGAGAGGGGGGGGACTCGCGAACACTGAAGCTTTCTTT.

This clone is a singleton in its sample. CDR3 nucleotide sequence: TGCAGCGTTCAGGGGGCAACTGGAAACACCATATATTTT. Amino acids: CSVQGATGNTIYF. The chain uses TRBV29-1 and TRBJ1-3; TRBD1 agrees at 8 bases. Germline V gene sequence: CDR1 SQVTM, CDR2 ANQGSEA. The trim removed 5 bases at V and 2 bases at J, leaving 2 bases unmatched. The CDR3 is 13 amino acids.

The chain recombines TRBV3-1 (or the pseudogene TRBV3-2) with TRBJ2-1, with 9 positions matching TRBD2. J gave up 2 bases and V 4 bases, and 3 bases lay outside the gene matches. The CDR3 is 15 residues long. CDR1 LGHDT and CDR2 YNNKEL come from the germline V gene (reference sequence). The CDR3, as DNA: TGTGCCAGCAGCCCGATAGCGGGAGCCTACAATGAGCAGTTCTTC. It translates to CASSPIAGAYNEQFF.